These 12 T cell receptor beta chains originate from one sample sequenced in a study of identical twins. TCRdb analysed the 5' RACE reads with MiXCR anew, one entry per CDR3 protein. Among 690,000 or so distinct CDR3 sequences, 8.5% to 9.5% were seen once, and the ten largest hold about 0.98%. These data were also filed under a second study, of yellow fever vaccine responses in identical twins.

The sequenced material came from PBMCs. The receptors were sampled from a woman younger than 35 in good health.

The CDR3 DNA is TGTGCCAGCAGCCCCATAGACAGGGGTCCCTACGAGCAGTACTTC. Translation gives CASSPIDRGPYEQYF. This rearrangement joins TRBV7-6 to TRBJ2-7; 8 positions match TRBD1. Looked up from germline, CDR1 is SGHVS and CDR2 is FNYEAQ. The CDR3 sequence is 15 residues long. Trimming at V came to 5 bases and at J to 2 bases, leaving 8 bases not matched to a gene.

This clonotype showed up just a few times. The chain combines TRBV5-5 with TRBJ2-3; the match to TRBD1 covers 8 bases. With V trimmed by 0 bases and J by 2 bases, 8 bases remained unmatched. The length of the CDR3 is 17 residues. CDR1 is SGHKS and CDR2 is YYEKEE in the germline V gene (reference sequence). The DNA of the CDR3 is TGTGCCAGCAGCTTGGCCCTTCGGCAGGGGGCCACAGATACGCAGTATTTT. It encodes CASSLALRQGATDTQYF.

This chain uses TRBV24-1 with TRBJ2-5, with D possibly matching TRBD2 (5 bases). Trimming stripped 4 bases from V and 5 bases from J, with 13 bases between. Germline lookup yields CDR1 KGHDR and CDR2 SFDVKD. This CDR3 region has 14 residues. CDR3 in amino acids: CATSDLDYLETQYF. The CDR3, as DNA: TGTGCCACCAGTGACCTAGACTACCTGGAGACCCAGTACTTC.

This clonotype has at least ten counts. This chain links TRBV28 with TRBJ1-5; the D gene is possibly TRBD1 (5 bases). CDR1 MDHEN and CDR2 SYDVKM come from the germline V gene. V gave up 7 bases and J gave up 0 bases, with 13 bases separating them. The CDR3 has 15 residues. CDR3 coding DNA: TGTGCCAGCACTGCGACAGCTTATAGCAATCAGCCCCAGCATTTT. It translates to CASTATAYSNQPQHF.

In its sample, this clonotype was seen a few times. The V gene is TRBV29-1, the J gene TRBJ1-1; the D is unclear. Germline CDR1 reads SQVTM; CDR2 reads ANQGSEA. Trimming stripped 4 bases from V and 1 base from J, with 7 bases between. CDR3 length: 12 residues. CDR3 loop: CSVVLENTEAFF. CDR3 nucleotide sequence: TGCAGCGTTGTATTAGAGAACACTGAAGCTTTCTTT.

This clonotype was counted many times. V usage is TRBV27 and J usage is TRBJ1-5; D unclear. V shed 6 bases and J shed 2 bases, with 5 bases lying between them. This CDR3 has 12 amino acids. Germline V gene sequence: CDR1 MNHEY, CDR2 SMNVEV (reference sequence). CDR3 region: CASRVGNQPQHF. The CDR3 DNA reads as TGTGCCAGCAGGGTAGGCAATCAGCCCCAGCATTTT.

This clonotype was counted between two and nine times. The genes are TRBV14 and TRBJ2-1; D gene uncertain. The CDR3 is made up of 16 amino acids. Trimming took off 0 bases at V and 1 base at J, with 10 bases between the two ends. Germline CDR1 SGHDN, CDR2 FVKESK. The CDR3 here is CASSQDPVRSYNEQFF. CDR3 DNA sequence: TGTGCCAGCAGCCAAGATCCCGTGAGGTCCTACAATGAGCAGTTCTTC.

This clonotype has a handful of counts. V is TRBV5-1 and J is TRBJ2-1, with D perhaps TRBD1 or TRBD2 (5 bases each). The CDR3 consists of 16 residues. Germline CDR1 SGHRS, CDR2 YFSETQ. V was clipped by 0 bases and J by 5 bases, with 15 bases between them. The DNA for the CDR3 is TGCGCCAGCAGCTTGGCCGGGGCGGGTATACACAATGAGCAGTTCTTC. It yields the protein CASSLAGAGIHNEQFF. The full variable domain, its missing parts supplied by reference TRBV5-1 and TRBJ2-1, is KAGVTQTPRYLIKTRGQQVTLSCSPISGHRSVSWYQQTPGQGLQFLFEYFSETQRNKGNFPGRFSGRQFSNSRSEMNVSTLELGDSALYLCASSLAGAGIHNEQFFGPGTRLTVL.

This clonotype was seen many times. The rearrangement links TRBV7-2 to TRBJ1-6; the D gene is possibly TRBD1 (6 bases). The CDR3 extends over 14 amino acids. V was shortened by 4 bases and J by 9 bases, with 13 bases between the two germline ends. Germline CDR1 is SGHTA and CDR2 is FQGNSA. The CDR3 DNA is TGTGCCAGCAGCTCACGACAGGTTCTTTCACCCCTCCACTTT. Translated, it gives CASSSRQVLSPLHF.

The rearrangement joins TRBV30 to TRBJ2-7; possible D gene TRBD1, 6 bases. This CDR3 has 14 amino acids. Germline CDR1 is GTSNPN and CDR2 is SVGIG (reference sequence). The germline V and J ends were trimmed by 5 bases and 5 bases, with 19 bases remaining between them. CDR3 amino acids: CAWEGHPSPHEQYF. The CDR3 DNA sequence: TGTGCCTGGGAGGGACATCCTTCACCCCACGAGCAGTACTTC.

The gene calls are TRBV6-1 and TRBJ1-6, with D hard to call. The CDR3 contains 13 residues. Trimming removed 7 bases from V and 3 bases from J, with 7 bases in between. Germline-derived CDR1 and CDR2 are MNHNS and SASEGT. The DNA for the CDR3 is TGTGCCAGCACGGACTTCTATAATTCACCCCTCCACTTT. Translating it yields CASTDFYNSPLHF.

This clonotype was seen a handful of times. The V gene is TRBV10-3, the J gene TRBJ2-1; weak D call: TRBD2 (5 bases). Per the germline V gene, CDR1 is ENHRY and CDR2 is SYGVKD. CDR3 length: 14 residues. V dropped 2 bases and J dropped 7 bases, with 12 bases sitting between them. In DNA form, the CDR3 reads TGTGCCATCAGTGAGCCCGGACTTCTGAATGAGCAGTTCTTC. This gives the protein CAISEPGLLNEQFF.